This TCR beta chain was observed in a study of shared clonotypes between healthy human individuals. This CDR3 has 13 amino acids. CDR1 is MDHEN and CDR2 is SYDVKM in the germline V gene. The germline V and J ends were trimmed by 6 bases and 4 bases, with 10 bases remaining between them. There were only Caucasian adults among the donors, and all lived in Nashville, Tennessee. Findings and caveats of the study: Relative to memory subsets, naive subsets generally showed larger estimated richness. Non-shared clonotypes showed lower generation probabilities than clonotypes common to all four donors.

Sequencing used immunoSEQ multiplex PCR; TCRdb keeps in-frame clones, though not all of them. Of a few million clones listed, roughly 92% are singletons. Points on this clone: Its specificity is unknown.

Source material: naive CD4+ T cells sorted from blood. Subset given: CD45RA+ positively selected. This rearrangement joins TRBV28 to TRBJ1-5, with D hard to call. The receptor comes from a young man in good health. The CDR3 loop is CASRLRLNQPQHF. The CDR3 region has the DNA TGTGCCAGCAGGTTAAGACTAAATCAGCCCCAGCATTTT. The whole variable domain, remainder taken from reference TRBV28 and TRBJ1-5, is DVKVTQSSRYLVKRTGEKVFLECVQDMDHENMFWYRQDPGLGLRLIYFSYDVKMKEKGDIPEGYSVSREKKERFSLILESASTNQTSMYLCASRLRLNQPQHFGDGTRLSIL.